This TCR beta chain was recovered during a study of preoperative IRX-2 immunotherapy in early breast cancer. Treatment indicated: preoperative locoregional IRX-2 cytokine immunotherapy. Assay: immunoSEQ multiplex PCR; the TCRdb copy retains only in-frame clones and omits some. The data show roughly 10,000 clones, roughly 80% seen once. Germline V gene data show CDR1 as MDHEN and CDR2 as SYDVKM. The V and J ends lost 6 bases and 2 bases respectively, with 16 bases between them. The CDR3 extends over 15 amino acids. The chain links TRBV28 to TRBJ1-1; perhaps TRBD1 as D (5 bases). The TCR sequence derives from a human donor with breast cancer. Sequencing used lymph node tissue, obtained before IRX-2 immunotherapy. DNA of the CDR3: TGTGCCAGCAGCCCGGTTTGGGACGGTAACACTGAAGCTTTCTTT. Encoded protein: CASSPVWDGNTEAFF. Supplemented by reference TRBV28 and TRBJ1-1, the full variable domain reads DVKVTQSSRYLVKRTGEKVFLECVQDMDHENMFWYRQDPGLGLRLIYFSYDVKMKEKGDIPEGYSVSREKKERFSLILESASTNQTSMYLCASSPVWDGNTEAFFGQGTRLTVV.